Shown below are 22 T cell receptor beta chains from a single sample sequenced in a study of beta chain features in type 1 diabetes. Expressed TCRB transcripts were sequenced because the isolated RNA had all been reverse transcribed beforehand. This table comes from immunoSEQ multiplex PCR, and its TCRdb copy is limited to in-frame clones, with some not included. The table lists roughly 450,000 clones, roughly 10% of them singletons, with more than 0.045% in the top ten. Sequencing used naive CD4+ T cells from blood. The receptors were gathered from a woman between 18 and 29 years old in good health.

This clone was counted a few times. The rearrangement links TRBV7-6 to TRBJ2-5, with D perhaps being TRBD1 or TRBD2 (6 bases each). This CDR3 has 14 amino acids. Germline-derived CDR1 and CDR2 are SGHVS and FNYEAQ. V was clipped by 0 bases and J by 5 bases, with 10 bases between them. The CDR3 DNA follows: TGTGCCAGCAGCTTAGCCGGGGGCGGGGAGACCCAGTACTTC. Translating gives CASSLAGGGETQYF.

The J gene is TRBJ2-7, the V gene TRBV4-2; D is unclear. The germline V gene encodes CDR1 LGHNA and CDR2 YNFKEQ. V lost 1 base, J lost 4 bases, and 11 bases lay in between. The CDR3 runs 14 residues. CDR3 in DNA: TGTGCCAGCAGCCAAGGGGTAGTGGGGTACGAGCAGTACTTC. Translating it yields CASSQGVVGYEQYF.

CDR3 sequence: CASTDRGGNSPLHF. The CDR3, as DNA: TGTGCCAGCACCGATCGGGGTGGAAATTCACCCCTCCACTTT. The rearrangement uses TRBV9 and TRBJ1-6, with unresolved D. CDR1 is SGDLS, CDR2 YYNGEE, per germline. V was clipped by 6 bases and J by 7 bases, with 14 bases between them. CDR3 length equals 14 residues.

This clone showed up just a few times. The rearrangement links TRBV18 to TRBJ1-1; D unresolved. Germline-derived CDR1 and CDR2 are KGHSH and LQKENI. The CDR3 totals 15 residues. With 5 bases removed from V and 1 base from J, the gap between germline ends came to 14 bases. The CDR3, as DNA: TGTGCCAGCTCAACGACCAGCGGGCGGAACACTGAAGCTTTCTTT. Its translation is CASSTTSGRNTEAFF.

This clone was counted a few times. The chain recombines TRBV4-3 with TRBJ2-2; no firm D call. In germline, CDR1 is LGHNA, CDR2 YSLEER. Trimming shortened V by 4 bases and J by 0 bases, and 9 bases separated the two germline ends. This CDR3 is 15 amino acids long. CDR3 nucleotide sequence: TGCGCCAGCAGCCTGACCGGGTCGAACACCGGGGAGCTGTTTTTT. Encoded protein: CASSLTGSNTGELFF.

The V call is TRBV29-1, the J call TRBJ1-4; 8 bases match TRBD1. The CDR3 is 13 residues long. Germline V gives CDR1 SQVTM, CDR2 ANQGSEA. Losses at the gene ends were 1 base for V and 5 bases for J; bases not matched to a gene: 0. CDR3 nucleotide sequence: TGCAGCGTTGAAGGACAGGGGAATGAAAAACTGTTTTTT. Translated: CSVEGQGNEKLFF.

The chain has TRBV12-5 and TRBJ2-6, with unresolved D. V lost 2 bases and J 6 bases, leaving 14 bases between the germline ends. The CDR3 is made up of 16 amino acids. CDR1 and CDR2 from the germline V gene are LGHNT and FRNRAP. The CDR3 sequence is CASGLKVVGKANVLTF. The DNA for the CDR3 is TGTGCTAGTGGTTTGAAAGTTGTTGGCAAGGCCAACGTCCTGACTTTC.

The sample holds a few counts of this clone. The chain is built from TRBV25-1 and TRBJ1-4; D ambiguous. Between the trimmed V and J ends, which lost 1 base and 4 bases, there was a span of 7 bases. Germline loops: CDR1 MGHDK, CDR2 SYGVNS. CDR3 length equals 14 residues. The CDR3 nucleotides read TGTGCCAGCAGTGAATCTCTCCTTAATGAAAAACTGTTTTTT. The encoded protein is CASSESLLNEKLFF.

This clone was counted only a few times. J is TRBJ2-4 and V is TRBV2; no clear D. Germline assignment: CDR1 SNHLY and CDR2 FYNNEI. V was clipped by 6 bases and J by 8 bases, with 11 bases between them. The CDR3 runs 12 residues. The DNA for the CDR3 is TGTGCCAGCAGGGAATACCGAGACATTCAGTACTTC. Its protein is CASREYRDIQYF.

The V and J genes are TRBV15 and TRBJ2-5, with a tentative D call TRBD2 (6 bases). CDR1 and CDR2 (germline): LNHNV, YYDKDF (reference sequence). This CDR3 is built from 16 residues. The germline V and J ends were trimmed by 0 bases and 5 bases, with 16 bases remaining between them. This chain's CDR3 is CATSRDFQGGAETQYF. CDR3 coding DNA: TGTGCCACCAGCAGAGATTTTCAAGGAGGGGCCGAGACCCAGTACTTC.

This clone was found a few times. The gene calls are TRBV27 and TRBJ2-4; possibly TRBD2 for D (5 bases). Trimming took off 8 bases at V and 3 bases at J, with 17 bases between the two ends. The germline V gene encodes CDR1 MNHEY and CDR2 SMNVEV (reference sequence). The CDR3 contains 15 residues. CDR3 DNA: TGTGCCAGCGGCTTAGGACTTTTTGGCAAAAACATTCAGTACTTC. This codes for CASGLGLFGKNIQYF.

This clone was detected only a few times. This sequence joins TRBV30 and TRBJ2-1; TRBD2 is a possible D gene (6 bases). CDR3 size: 15 residues. V lost 2 bases and J 1 base, leaving 12 bases between the germline ends. Germline CDR1 is GTSNPN and CDR2 is SVGIG (reference sequence). The CDR3 spells CAWSKGTPSYNEQFF. The CDR3, as DNA: TGTGCCTGGAGTAAGGGGACTCCTTCCTACAATGAGCAGTTCTTC.

The chain couples TRBV7-9 to TRBJ2-3; D gene unclear. Per the germline V gene, CDR1 is SEHNR and CDR2 is FQNEAQ (reference sequence). The CDR3 loop spans 13 amino acids. Trimming left V 1 base short and J 4 bases short, with 6 bases between. CDR3 DNA sequence: TGTGCCAGCAGCTTAGGCTCCGCAGATACGCAGTATTTT. It is translated as CASSLGSADTQYF. The entire variable domain, with the rest obtained from reference TRBV7-9 and TRBJ2-3, is as follows: DTGVSQNPRHKITKRGQNVTFRCDPISEHNRLYWYRQTLGQGPEFLTYFQNEAQLEKSRLLSDRFSAERPKGSFSTLEIQRTEQGDSAMYLCASSLGSADTQYFGPGTRLTVL.

The chain uses TRBV5-4 and TRBJ2-2, with TRBD2 matching over 12 bases. Germline V lookup: CDR1 SGHNT, CDR2 YYREEE (reference sequence). This CDR3 region has 14 residues. Unmatched junction bases numbered 1, after V lost 7 bases and J lost 3 bases. CDR3 sequence: CASRTSGDTGELFF. CDR3 DNA sequence: TGTGCCAGCCGGACTAGCGGGGACACCGGGGAGCTGTTTTTT.

The chain uses TRBV27 and TRBJ2-7; 7 positions match TRBD2. The trim removed 5 bases at V and 1 base at J, leaving 8 bases unmatched. The CDR3 spans 15 residues. Germline V gives CDR1 MNHEY, CDR2 SMNVEV (reference sequence). CDR3 sequence reads: CASSLKRGPSYEQYF. The CDR3 bases are TGTGCCAGCAGTCTGAAGCGGGGTCCTTCCTACGAGCAGTACTTC.

This clone was detected only a few times. The chain employs TRBV29-1 and TRBJ2-1; 14 nucleotides line up with TRBD2. V was clipped by 7 bases and J by 2 bases; unmatched bases: 10. Germline assignment: CDR1 SQVTM and CDR2 ANQGSEA. The CDR3 runs 17 residues. For the CDR3, the DNA is TGCAGCGCTGGCCCTGGGACTAGCGGGAGACCCTACAATGAGCAGTTCTTC. Translated, it gives CSAGPGTSGRPYNEQFF.

With respect to this clone: This CDR3 is also generated by other DNA sequences in the sample. The V gene is TRBV28, the J gene TRBJ1-5, with D unclear. The ends were cut back, 2 bases at V and 4 bases at J, with 3 bases in the middle. The CDR3 spans 12 residues. The germline V gene has CDR1 MDHEN and CDR2 SYDVKM. CDR3 sequence: CASSLRNQPQHF. The CDR3 nucleotides are TGTGCCAGCAGTTTACGGAATCAGCCCCAGCATTTT. The variable domain in full, with the rest retrieved from reference TRBV28 and TRBJ1-5, is DVKVTQSSRYLVKRTGEKVFLECVQDMDHENMFWYRQDPGLGLRLIYFSYDVKMKEKGDIPEGYSVSREKKERFSLILESASTNQTSMYLCASSLRNQPQHFGDGTRLSIL.

V usage is TRBV6-5 and J usage is TRBJ2-7; 8 nucleotides align to TRBD2. The germline V gene has CDR1 MNHEY and CDR2 SVGAGI. CDR3 length: 14 amino acids. The junction had 5 bases not matched to a gene; V was cut back by 5 bases and J by 2 bases. The CDR3 DNA follows: TGTGCCAGCAGTCTAAGCGGGAGAACCTACGAGCAGTACTTC. This translates into CASSLSGRTYEQYF.

There are a few counts of this clone. The chain carries TRBV4-3 and TRBJ2-3; D is unclear. The V gene's germline CDR1 is LGHNA and CDR2 YSLEER. This CDR3 contains 15 residues. V shed 1 base and J shed 2 bases, with 10 bases lying between them. The CDR3 DNA is TGCGCCAGCAGCCAAGTCGGCTCTTACACAGATACGCAGTATTTT. This translates into CASSQVGSYTDTQYF.

A few counts support this clone. This chain connects TRBV27 to TRBJ2-7, with D perhaps given as TRBD1 or TRBD2 (5 bases each). Trimming shortened V by 5 bases and J by 2 bases, and 22 bases separated the two germline ends. Germline V CDR1 and CDR2: MNHEY, SMNVEV (reference sequence). The CDR3 spans 17 residues. CDR3 sequence: CASSVDRGGVPTYEQYF. CDR3 nucleotide sequence: TGTGCCAGCAGTGTTGATCGGGGCGGAGTCCCAACCTACGAGCAGTACTTC.

The rearrangement joins TRBV29-1 to TRBJ1-4; D is ambiguous. The CDR3 contains 13 residues. Trimming pared 0 bases from V and 4 bases from J, leaving 6 bases between. The germline V gene has CDR1 SQVTM and CDR2 ANQGSEA. The CDR3 bases are TGCAGCGTTGAAGACGGAATTAATGAAAAACTGTTTTTT. Translation: CSVEDGINEKLFF.

The gene calls are TRBV30 and TRBJ2-7; D is unclear. The CDR3 length is 15 residues. CDR1 GTSNPN and CDR2 SVGIG come from the germline V gene (reference sequence). V lost 0 bases and J lost 2, with 14 bases in between. CDR3: CAWSVHNRVPYEQYF. The CDR3 nucleotides are TGTGCCTGGAGTGTGCACAACCGAGTACCCTACGAGCAGTACTTC.